This TCR beta chain came from a study of cytomegalovirus exposure and HLA in healthy donors. Study outcomes and limitations: The study carried out a later analysis of TCR beta sequences. It associated 15,000 to 20,000 of them with specific HLA alleles at a false discovery rate of 0.05.

This clone has only one observation. Its antigen remains unidentified. Researchers ran the PCR with 60 Vbeta and 13 Jbeta primers. Measured with immunoSEQ multiplex PCR; TCRdb has only the in-frame clones, and not every one. The sample has approximately 110,000 clones, over 70% seen once; the top ten hold 2.1%. The CDR3 covers 15 residues. V was shortened by 2 bases and J by 7 bases, with 17 bases between the two germline ends. CDR1 and CDR2 from the germline V gene are MGHRA and YSYEKL. This sequence originates from a man under 40 in good health and CMV-seronegative. The genes are TRBV4-1 and TRBJ1-2, with D perhaps TRBD1 (5 bases). Sequencing was carried out using PBMCs. The CDR3 sequence is CASSQLDLGARGYTF. DNA of the CDR3: TGCGCCAGCAGCCAACTAGACCTTGGGGCGCGTGGCTACACCTTC.